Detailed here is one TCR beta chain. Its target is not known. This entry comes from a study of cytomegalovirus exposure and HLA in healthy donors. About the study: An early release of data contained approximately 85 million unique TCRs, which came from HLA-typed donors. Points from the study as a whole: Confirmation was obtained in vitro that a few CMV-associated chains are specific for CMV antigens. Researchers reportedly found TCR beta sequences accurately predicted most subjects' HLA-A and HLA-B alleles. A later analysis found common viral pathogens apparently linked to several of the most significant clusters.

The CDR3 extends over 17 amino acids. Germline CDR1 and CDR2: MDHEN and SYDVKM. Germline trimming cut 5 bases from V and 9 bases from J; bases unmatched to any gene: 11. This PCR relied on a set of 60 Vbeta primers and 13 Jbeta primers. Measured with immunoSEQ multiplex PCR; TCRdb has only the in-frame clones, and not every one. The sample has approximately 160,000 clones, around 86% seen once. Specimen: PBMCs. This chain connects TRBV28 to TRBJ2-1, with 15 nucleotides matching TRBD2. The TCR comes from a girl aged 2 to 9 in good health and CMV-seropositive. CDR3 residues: CASSPRMGLAGGGEQFF. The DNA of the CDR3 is TGTGCCAGCAGTCCTCGTATGGGACTAGCGGGAGGTGGTGAGCAGTTCTTC.